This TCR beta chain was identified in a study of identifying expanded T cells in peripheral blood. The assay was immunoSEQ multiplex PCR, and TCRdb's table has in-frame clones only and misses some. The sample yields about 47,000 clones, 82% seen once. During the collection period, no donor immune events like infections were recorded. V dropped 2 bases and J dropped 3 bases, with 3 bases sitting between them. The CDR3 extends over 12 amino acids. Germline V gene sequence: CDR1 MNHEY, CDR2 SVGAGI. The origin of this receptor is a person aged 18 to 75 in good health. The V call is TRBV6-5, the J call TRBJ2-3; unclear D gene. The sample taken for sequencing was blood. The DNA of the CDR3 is TGTGCCAGCAGTTACGGTACAGATACGCAGTATTTT. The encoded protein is CASSYGTDTQYF.